This T cell receptor beta chain was sequenced in a study of CXCR3-negative and CXCR3-positive naive CD8 T cells. In regard to this clonotype: Its antigen is not identified.

This CDR3 contains 14 residues. Germline V gene sequence: CDR1 SGDLS, CDR2 YYNGEE. Broader study findings: Much lower diversity was found in memory CD8+ cells, while both naive subsets had comparably high diversity. Similar TRBV-TRBJ usage characterized naive CXCR3-negative and CXCR3-positive cells; memory cells differed. CXCR3 expression dropped partially after cryopreservation, and most assays relied on fresh PBMCs. CXCR3-positive naive cells carried more hydrophobic TRB CDR3s than CXCR3-negative ones. TRB CDR3 properties were used to infer TCR strength, and surface CD5 was comparable between naive subsets.

Libraries of TRB cDNA were made by 5' RACE and carried UMIs. TCRdb re-called the 5' RACE reads; one entry per CDR3 protein, DNA not given. The sample holds about 150,000 distinct CDR3 sequences. Sequences were obtained from naive CXCR3+ CD8+ T cells from blood. This sample's subset: CD45RO-CCR7+CD27+CD95- naive CD8+ T cells expressing CXCR3 (TNR3+). The V call is TRBV9, the J call TRBJ1-1. The sequence was obtained from a human donor in good health. Some clones in this sample may be carry-over from other donors' samples. CDR3 protein: CASSVGVVRTEAFF.